This T cell receptor (beta chain) was identified during a study of human CD8 memory T cell subsets. Whole-study results and caveats: Effector memory cells lacked the similarly high diversity that stem-like memory and precursor exhausted T cells had. Both stem-like subsets shared clonotypes with effector memory cells. However, the stem-like memory and precursor exhausted T cell repertoires overlapped with each other only minimally.

Making the TCR beta libraries relied on UMI-labeled 5' RACE. TCRdb re-called the 5' RACE reads; one entry per CDR3 protein, DNA not given. In all, the sample yields under 13,000 distinct CDR3 sequences. Comment on this clonotype: Its antigen remains unknown.

The PBMC came from buffy coats of healthy donors. RNA came from duplicate vials of approximately 150,000 sorted CD8+ T cells per subset. There are 14 residues in the CDR3. CDR1 is MDHEN, CDR2 SYDVKM, per germline. The chain links TRBV28 to TRBJ2-1. This clonotype originated in a human donor in good health. The sequencing input was CD8+ T cells from PBMCs. This CDR3 reads CASSKRSVYNEQFF. Supplemented by reference TRBV28 and TRBJ2-1, the full variable domain reads DVKVTQSSRYLVKRTGEKVFLECVQDMDHENMFWYRQDPGLGLRLIYFSYDVKMKEKGDIPEGYSVSREKKERFSLILESASTNQTSMYLCASSKRSVYNEQFFGPGTRLTVL.